A selection of T cell receptor beta chains follows, all from one sample in a study of identical twins. From the 5' RACE reads, TCRdb called clonotypes with MiXCR, one entry per CDR3 protein. The sample carries a few hundred thousand distinct CDR3 sequences, 9.5% to 10% recorded once. The sample also formed part of further work on yellow fever vaccine responses in identical twins.

The material sequenced was PBMCs. Source of these receptors: a woman younger than 35 in good health. Each CDR3 is given with its conserved first and last residue. Each record gives: clone size, D gene, V gene, J gene, CDR3 DNA, CDR3 protein. The D gene is left open where the match is weak. Not every row has a clone size; where given, it reads once, few, many or a size class.

few	TRBD1	TRBV5-1	TRBJ2-7	TGCGCCAGCAGCTCCAAACTCGGGACAGCCTACGAGCAGTACTTC	CASSSKLGTAYEQYF
.	.	TRBV5-1	TRBJ2-5	TGCGCCACTACCCTCGGGGCAGCTGCTTCGGAGACCCAGTACTTC	CATTLGAAASETQYF
few	.	TRBV29-1	TRBJ2-6	TGCAGCGTTGTAGGTTCGAGAGGAAGAACTGGGGCCAACGTCCTGACTTTC	CSVVGSRGRTGANVLTF
.	.	TRBV5-1	TRBJ2-6	TGCGCCAGCAGTTTGAGAGCAAGCTCTGGGGCCAACGTCCTGACTTTC	CASSLRASSGANVLTF
many	.	TRBV12-3/TRBV12-4	TRBJ2-3	TGTGCCAGCATCCCGGCGGTTGGAGATACGCAGTATTTT	CASIPAVGDTQYF
many	.	TRBV6-5	TRBJ1-5	TGTGCCCAAGGGGGGGGGAATCAGCCCCAGCATTTT	CAQGGGNQPQHF
few	.	TRBV18	TRBJ2-7	TGTGCCAGCTCGTTTGGGGCGCCGACCTACGAGCAGTACTTC	CASSFGAPTYEQYF
few	TRBD1	TRBV18	TRBJ2-2	TGTGCCAGCTCACCTCAGGGGGCGCCGCTCCCGGTCTACACCGGGGAGCTGTTTTTT	CASSPQGAPLPVYTGELFF
many	.	TRBV20-1	TRBJ2-7	TGCAGTGCTAGTCTTCCTATGGGGAGCCTCCACGAGCAGTACTTC	CSASLPMGSLHEQYF
many	.	TRBV7-6	TRBJ2-5	TGTGCCAGCAGCTTAGATAACCCCCAAGAGACCCAGTACTTC	CASSLDNPQETQYF
few	.	TRBV4-3	TRBJ2-7	TGCGCCAGCAGCCAAGAGTACACGACCTACGAGCAGTACTTC	CASSQEYTTYEQYF
few	TRBD2	TRBV24-1	TRBJ2-1	TGTGCCACCAGTGATTTGTTAGCGGGGGGTGGCAATGAGCAGTTCTTC	CATSDLLAGGGNEQFF
many	.	TRBV28	TRBJ2-7	TGTGCCAGCAGTTTACTAAATGCCCCCTACGAGCAGTACTTC	CASSLLNAPYEQYF
few	.	TRBV12-3/TRBV12-4	TRBJ2-5	TGTGCCAGCAGTGGGGTTCTTTATAGGGAGACCCAGTACTTC	CASSGVLYRETQYF
few	.	TRBV5-5	TRBJ1-6	TGTGCCAGCAGCTTGCAGGGTTTCAGTTCACCCCTCCACTTT	CASSLQGFSSPLHF
many	.	TRBV12-3/TRBV12-4	TRBJ2-1	TGTGCCAGCAGCCTAGCGGCAGGGGGAAATGAGCAGTTCTTC	CASSLAAGGNEQFF
many	TRBD1	TRBV6-1	TRBJ2-7	TGTGCCAGCAGGACTCCGGGACAGGGGAGGGACGAGCAGTACTTC	CASRTPGQGRDEQYF
.	.	TRBV11-2	TRBJ2-7	TGTGCCAGCAGCCCCTGGACAGCATACGAGCAGTACTTC	CASSPWTAYEQYF
many	.	TRBV18	TRBJ1-4	TGTGCCAGCTCTTTAACTGATGAAAAACTGTTTTTT	CASSLTDEKLFF
few	.	TRBV25-1	TRBJ2-1	TGTGCCAGCAGGGCAGGACACAATGAGCAGTTCTTC	CASRAGHNEQFF
few	.	TRBV5-6	TRBJ1-2	TGTGCCAGCAGCTTGGGGCTTGATGGCTACACCTTC	CASSLGLDGYTF
few	.	TRBV21-1	TRBJ2-7	TGTGCCAGCACCCTGCCCCTAGCCCGGCTTCGCGTCAACTTC	CASTLPLARLRVNF
many	.	TRBV5-1	TRBJ1-4	TGCGCCAGCAGCGCGGACACATTCGGAAATGAAAAACTGTTTTTT	CASSADTFGNEKLFF
few	TRBD2	TRBV4-3	TRBJ2-1	TGCGCCAGCAGCCAGGGGAGGGCGACTAGCGTCAATGAGCAGTTCTTC	CASSQGRATSVNEQFF
.	TRBD2	TRBV28	TRBJ2-7	TGTGCCAGCAGATTATCGCCCGGACTAGCGGGTTACGAGCAGTACTTC	CASRLSPGLAGYEQYF
many	.	TRBV5-1	TRBJ2-1	TGCGCCAGCAGCTCCGCCGGGAGCTCCTACAATGAGCAGTTCTTC	CASSSAGSSYNEQFF
.	.	TRBV20-1	TRBJ2-5	TGCAGTGCTAGAGCGCAGGGAGAGACCCAGTACTTC	CSARAQGETQYF
.	TRBD2	TRBV7-2	TRBJ2-7	TGTGCCAGCAGCGGAGAACTAGCGGGAGGTTACGAGCAGTACTTC	CASSGELAGGYEQYF